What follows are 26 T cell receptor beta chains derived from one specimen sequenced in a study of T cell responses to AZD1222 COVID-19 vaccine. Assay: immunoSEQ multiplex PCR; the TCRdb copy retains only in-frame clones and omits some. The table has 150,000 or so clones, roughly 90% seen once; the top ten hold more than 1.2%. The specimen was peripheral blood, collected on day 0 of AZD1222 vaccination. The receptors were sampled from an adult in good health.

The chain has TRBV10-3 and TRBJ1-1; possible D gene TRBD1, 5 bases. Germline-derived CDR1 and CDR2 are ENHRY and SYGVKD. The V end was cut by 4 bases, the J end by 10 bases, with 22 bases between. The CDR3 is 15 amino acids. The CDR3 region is CAISVSDVAGQGAFF. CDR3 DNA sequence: TGTGCCATCAGTGTTTCCGATGTCGCCGGCCAGGGAGCTTTCTTT.

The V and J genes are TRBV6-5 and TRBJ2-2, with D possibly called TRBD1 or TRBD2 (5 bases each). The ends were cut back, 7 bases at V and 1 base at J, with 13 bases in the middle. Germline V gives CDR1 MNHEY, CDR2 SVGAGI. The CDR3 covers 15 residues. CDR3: CASNLRDGNTGELFF. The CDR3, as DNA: TGTGCCAGCAACCTCCGGGACGGGAACACCGGGGAGCTGTTTTTT.

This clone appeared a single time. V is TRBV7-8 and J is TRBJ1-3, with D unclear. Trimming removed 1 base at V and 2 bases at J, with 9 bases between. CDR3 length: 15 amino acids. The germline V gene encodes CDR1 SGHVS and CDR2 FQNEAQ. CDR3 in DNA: TGTGCCAGCAGCTTAGGCAGGATAGCTGGAAACACCATATATTTT. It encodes CASSLGRIAGNTIYF.

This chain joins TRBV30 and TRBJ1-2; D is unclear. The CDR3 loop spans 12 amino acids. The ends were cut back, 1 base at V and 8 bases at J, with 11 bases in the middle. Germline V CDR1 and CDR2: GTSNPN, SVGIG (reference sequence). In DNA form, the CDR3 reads TGTGCCTGGAGTGACCGGGCCGTGGGCTACACCTTC. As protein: CAWSDRAVGYTF.

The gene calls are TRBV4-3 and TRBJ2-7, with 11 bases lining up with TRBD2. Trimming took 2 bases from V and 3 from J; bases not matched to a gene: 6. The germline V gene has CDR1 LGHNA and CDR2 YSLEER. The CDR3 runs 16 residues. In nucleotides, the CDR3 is TGCGCCAGCAGCCAAATAGCGGGAGGGCTTCTCTACGAGCAGTACTTC. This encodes CASSQIAGGLLYEQYF.

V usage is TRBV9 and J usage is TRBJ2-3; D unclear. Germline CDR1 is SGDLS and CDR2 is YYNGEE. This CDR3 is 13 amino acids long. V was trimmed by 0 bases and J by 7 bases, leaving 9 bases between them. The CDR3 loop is CASSVGSPNTQYF. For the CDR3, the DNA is TGTGCCAGCAGCGTAGGGTCCCCCAATACGCAGTATTTT. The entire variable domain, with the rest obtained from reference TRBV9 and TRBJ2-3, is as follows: DSGVTQTPKHLITATGQRVTLRCSPRSGDLSVYWYQQSLDQGLQFLIQYYNGEERAKGNILERFSAQQFPDLHSELNLSSLELGDSALYFCASSVGSPNTQYFGPGTRLTVL.

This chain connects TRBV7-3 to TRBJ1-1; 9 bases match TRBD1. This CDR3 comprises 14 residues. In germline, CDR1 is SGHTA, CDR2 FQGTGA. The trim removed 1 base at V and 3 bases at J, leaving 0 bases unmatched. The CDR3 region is CASSLRDRDTEAFF. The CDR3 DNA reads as TGTGCCAGCAGCTTAAGGGACAGGGACACTGAAGCTTTCTTT.

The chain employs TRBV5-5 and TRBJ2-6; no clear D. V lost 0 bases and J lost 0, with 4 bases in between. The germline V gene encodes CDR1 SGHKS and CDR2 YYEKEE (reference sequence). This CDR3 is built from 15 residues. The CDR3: CASSLAGSGANVLTF. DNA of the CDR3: TGTGCCAGCAGCTTGGCGGGCTCTGGGGCCAACGTCCTGACTTTC.

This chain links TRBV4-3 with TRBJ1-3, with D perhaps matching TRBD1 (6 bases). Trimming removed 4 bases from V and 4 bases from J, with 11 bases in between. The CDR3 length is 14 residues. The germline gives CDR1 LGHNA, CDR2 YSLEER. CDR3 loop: CASSPTGSGNTIYF. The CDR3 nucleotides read TGCGCCAGCAGCCCAACAGGGTCCGGAAACACCATATATTTT.

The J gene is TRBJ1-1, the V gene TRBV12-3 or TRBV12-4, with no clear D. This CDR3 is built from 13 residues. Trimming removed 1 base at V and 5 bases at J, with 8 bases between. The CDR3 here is CASSLEARTEAFF. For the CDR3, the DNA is TGTGCCAGCAGTTTAGAGGCGAGGACTGAAGCTTTCTTT.

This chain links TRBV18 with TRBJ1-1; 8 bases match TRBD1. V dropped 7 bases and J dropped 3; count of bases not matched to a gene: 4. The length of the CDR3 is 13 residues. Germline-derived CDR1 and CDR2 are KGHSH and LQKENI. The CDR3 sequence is CASLRQGHTEAFF. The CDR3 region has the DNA TGTGCCAGCTTGCGACAGGGGCACACTGAAGCTTTCTTT.

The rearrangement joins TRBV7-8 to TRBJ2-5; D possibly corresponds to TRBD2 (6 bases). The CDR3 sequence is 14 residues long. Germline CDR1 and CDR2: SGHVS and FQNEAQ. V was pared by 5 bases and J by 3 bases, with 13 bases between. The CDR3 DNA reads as TGTGCCAGCAGCGAGTATGGAGGGGAAGAGACCCAGTACTTC. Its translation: CASSEYGGEETQYF.

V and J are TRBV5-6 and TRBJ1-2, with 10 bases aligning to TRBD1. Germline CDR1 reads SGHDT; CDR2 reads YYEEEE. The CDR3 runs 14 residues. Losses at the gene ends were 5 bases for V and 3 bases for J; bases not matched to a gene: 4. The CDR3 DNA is TGTGCCAGCAGGCCGACAGGGGGCCACTATGGCTACACCTTC. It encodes CASRPTGGHYGYTF.

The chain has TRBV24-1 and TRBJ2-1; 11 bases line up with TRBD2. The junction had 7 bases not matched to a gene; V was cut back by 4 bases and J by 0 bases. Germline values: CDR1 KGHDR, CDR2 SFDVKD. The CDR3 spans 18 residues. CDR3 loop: CATSDPGLAGSSYNEQFF. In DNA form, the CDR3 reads TGTGCCACCAGTGACCCCGGACTAGCGGGTAGCTCCTACAATGAGCAGTTCTTC.

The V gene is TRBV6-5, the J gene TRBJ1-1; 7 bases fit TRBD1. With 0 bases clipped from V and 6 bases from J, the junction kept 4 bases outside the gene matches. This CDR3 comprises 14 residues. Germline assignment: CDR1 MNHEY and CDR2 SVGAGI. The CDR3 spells CASSYSGGRSEAFF. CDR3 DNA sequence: TGTGCCAGCAGTTACTCAGGGGGCAGGTCTGAAGCTTTCTTT.

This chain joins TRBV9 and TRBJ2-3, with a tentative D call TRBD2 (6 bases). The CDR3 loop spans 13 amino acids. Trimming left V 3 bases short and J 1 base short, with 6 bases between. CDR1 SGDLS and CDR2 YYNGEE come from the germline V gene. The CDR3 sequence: CASSGRGTDTQYF. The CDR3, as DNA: TGTGCCAGCAGCGGGAGGGGCACAGATACGCAGTATTTT. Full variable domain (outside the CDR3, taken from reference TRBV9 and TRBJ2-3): DSGVTQTPKHLITATGQRVTLRCSPRSGDLSVYWYQQSLDQGLQFLIQYYNGEERAKGNILERFSAQQFPDLHSELNLSSLELGDSALYFCASSGRGTDTQYFGPGTRLTVL.

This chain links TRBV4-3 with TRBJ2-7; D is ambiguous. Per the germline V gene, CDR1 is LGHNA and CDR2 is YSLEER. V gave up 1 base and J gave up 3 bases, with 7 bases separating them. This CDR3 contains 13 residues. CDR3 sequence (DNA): TGCGCCAGCAGCCAAGCAGCGAGCTACGAGCAGTACTTC. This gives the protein CASSQAASYEQYF.

CDR3 region: CASSLRTSGPPQSSYNEQFF. In nucleotides, the CDR3 is TGTGCCAGCAGTCTCCGGACTAGCGGCCCTCCCCAAAGCTCCTACAATGAGCAGTTCTTC. The V and J genes are TRBV6-6 and TRBJ2-1, with TRBD2 identical over 10 bases. The CDR3 is made up of 20 amino acids. V dropped 5 bases and J dropped 0; count of bases not matched to a gene: 16. Per germline, CDR1 MNHNY and CDR2 SVGAGI (reference sequence).

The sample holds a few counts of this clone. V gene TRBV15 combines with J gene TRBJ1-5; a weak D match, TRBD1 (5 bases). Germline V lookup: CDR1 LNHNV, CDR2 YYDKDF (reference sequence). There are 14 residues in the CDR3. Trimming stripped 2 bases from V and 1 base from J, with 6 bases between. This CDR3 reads CATSRRQSNQPQHF. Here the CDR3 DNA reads TGTGCCACCAGCAGACGACAGAGCAATCAGCCCCAGCATTTT.

CDR3 protein: CSVQKELNTEAFF. The CDR3 DNA sequence: TGCAGCGTCCAGAAAGAGTTGAACACTGAAGCTTTCTTT. This chain uses TRBV29-1 with TRBJ1-1; D gene unclear. V was pared by 6 bases and J by 0 bases, with 11 bases between. In germline, CDR1 is SQVTM, CDR2 ANQGSEA. The CDR3 contains 13 residues.

The CDR3 reads CASSPQGFSYNEQFF. The CDR3 region has the DNA TGTGCCAGCTCACCACAGGGTTTCTCCTACAATGAGCAGTTCTTC. The gene calls are TRBV18 and TRBJ2-1; no definite D call. V gave up 1 base and J gave up 0 bases, with 7 bases separating them. CDR1 is KGHSH and CDR2 is LQKENI in the germline V gene. The CDR3 extends over 15 amino acids.

The CDR3 sequence: CASSLGGGGNEQFF. As DNA, the CDR3 is TGTGCCAGCAGCTTAGGGGGAGGTGGTAATGAGCAGTTCTTC. The chain carries TRBV13 and TRBJ2-1; TRBD2 is a possible D gene (6 bases). Germline V gene data show CDR1 as PRHDT and CDR2 as FYEKMQ (reference sequence). V shed 0 bases and J shed 7 bases, with 10 bases lying between them. This CDR3 contains 14 residues.

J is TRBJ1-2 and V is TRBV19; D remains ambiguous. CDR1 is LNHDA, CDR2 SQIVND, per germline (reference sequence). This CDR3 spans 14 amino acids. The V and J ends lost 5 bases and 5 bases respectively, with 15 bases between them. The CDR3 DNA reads TGTGCCAGTAGTGCCCTTTCCGAGACGTATGGCTACACCTTC. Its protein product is CASSALSETYGYTF.

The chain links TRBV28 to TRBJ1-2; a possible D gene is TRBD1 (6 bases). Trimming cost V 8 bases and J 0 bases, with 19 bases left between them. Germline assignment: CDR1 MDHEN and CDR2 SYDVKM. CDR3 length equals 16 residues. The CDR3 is CASLSGGALANYGYTF. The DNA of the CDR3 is TGTGCCAGCTTGAGCGGGGGGGCCTTGGCTAACTATGGCTACACCTTC.

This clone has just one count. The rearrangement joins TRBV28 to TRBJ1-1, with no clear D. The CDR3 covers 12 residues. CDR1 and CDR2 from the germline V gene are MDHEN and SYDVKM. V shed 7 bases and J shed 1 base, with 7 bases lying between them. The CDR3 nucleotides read TGTGCCAGCAATACGGCGAACACTGAAGCTTTCTTT. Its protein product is CASNTANTEAFF.

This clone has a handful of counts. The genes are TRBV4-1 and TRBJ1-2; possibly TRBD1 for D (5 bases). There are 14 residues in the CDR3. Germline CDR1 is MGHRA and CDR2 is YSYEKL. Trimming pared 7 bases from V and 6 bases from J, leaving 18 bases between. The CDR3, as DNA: TGCGCCAGCACCGGAGTGGGGGTGGAGGATGGCTACACCTTC. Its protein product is CASTGVGVEDGYTF.